The 17 T cell receptor beta chains given below trace back to one sample, sequenced in a study of T-cell memory formation after mild COVID-19. From the 5' RACE reads, TCRdb called clonotypes with MiXCR, one entry per CDR3 protein. This table holds 350,000 to 450,000 distinct CDR3 sequences, approximately 25% found once. Specimen: PBMCs or a T cell subset sorted from them (not recorded which). Receptor source: an adult woman who had mild COVID-19 (a few samples of this study predate the infection). Cell type and time point are not known.

J is TRBJ2-2 and V is TRBV6-2 or TRBV6-3; D is uncertain. Per germline, CDR1 MNHEY and CDR2 SVGEGT. The V and J ends lost 2 bases and 7 bases respectively, with 5 bases between them. The CDR3 length is 12 residues. This CDR3 reads CASSYDIGELFF. The DNA for the CDR3 is TGTGCCAGCAGTTACGACATCGGGGAGCTGTTTTTT.

The V and J genes are TRBV20-1 and TRBJ2-1, with D unresolved. V was shortened by 3 bases and J by 8 bases, with 8 bases between the two germline ends. The CDR3 loop spans 11 amino acids. Germline CDR1 is DFQATT and CDR2 is SNEGSKA (reference sequence). Written as DNA, the CDR3 is TGCAGTGCTAGTCGAGTGGATGAGCAGTTCTTC. Translated, it gives CSASRVDEQFF.

Of note for this clonotype: A much larger clone differs from this one at a single base, so this may be a read error. The gene calls are TRBV6-4 and TRBJ2-2; TRBD1 might be the D (5 bases). Germline V gene data show CDR1 as MRHNA and CDR2 as SNTAGT. Trimming stripped 2 bases from V and 4 bases from J, with 5 bases between. The length of the CDR3 is 13 residues. The CDR3 DNA sequence: TGTGCCAGCAGTGACAGGGGCACCGGGGAGCTGTTTTTT. This translates into CASSDRGTGELFF.

This clonotype has ten or more counts. The chain joins TRBV7-3 to TRBJ2-1; 7 bases line up with TRBD1. CDR1 is SGHTA, CDR2 FQGTGA, per germline. This CDR3 is built from 15 residues. The junction had 12 bases not matched to a gene; V was cut back by 5 bases and J by 8 bases. The CDR3 is CASSPTGVHRDEQFF. The CDR3 coding sequence is TGTGCCAGCAGCCCAACAGGGGTGCACCGGGATGAGCAGTTCTTC. Based on the CDR3 plus reference TRBV7-3 and TRBJ2-1, the full variable domain is GAGVSQTPSNKVTEKGKYVELRCDPISGHTALYWYRQSLGQGPEFLIYFQGTGAADDSGLPNDRFFAVRPEGSVSTLKIQRTERGDSAVYLCASSPTGVHRDEQFFGPGTRLTVL.

V gene TRBV4-1 combines with J gene TRBJ1-2; tentative D call: TRBD1 (5 bases). The ends were cut back, 0 bases at V and 4 bases at J, with 18 bases in the middle. Germline CDR1 MGHRA, CDR2 YSYEKL. The CDR3 is 17 amino acids. The CDR3 bases are TGCGCCAGCAGCCAAGATCTTAGGGGCAGGCGCGGCTATGGCTACACCTTC. Translating gives CASSQDLRGRRGYGYTF.

This clonotype was seen only a few times. The chain recombines TRBV6-6 with TRBJ2-7; D gene uncertain. Germline V lookup: CDR1 MNHNY, CDR2 SVGAGI (reference sequence). Trimming removed 5 bases at V and 7 bases at J, with 9 bases between. The CDR3 sequence is 11 residues long. The CDR3 loop is CASSADLEQYF. The CDR3 nucleotides read TGTGCCAGCAGTGCCGACTTGGAGCAGTACTTC.

This clonotype has more than one count but fewer than ten. The chain recombines TRBV3-1 with TRBJ2-5, with D perhaps matching TRBD2 (5 bases). The CDR3 has 13 amino acids. Germline CDR1 and CDR2: LGHDT and YNNKEL (reference sequence). V was cut by 8 bases and J by 3 bases, with 13 bases left in between. The CDR3 coding sequence is TGTGCCAGCGTTAGGATGGGAGAAGAGACCCAGTACTTC. Translated: CASVRMGEETQYF.

In nucleotides, the CDR3 is TGTGCCAGCAGCTCCCTGGGACAGGGGGCTGTGAATGGCTACACCTTC. This translates into CASSSLGQGAVNGYTF. This chain uses TRBV7-9 with TRBJ1-2; 12 nucleotides agree with TRBD1. Germline lookup yields CDR1 SEHNR and CDR2 FQNEAQ (reference sequence). CDR3 length equals 16 residues. Trimming removed 4 bases from V and 6 bases from J; junction bases left unmatched: 9.

DNA for the CDR3: TGTGCCAGCAGCCGAGGGGTCAGGTTCACAGATACGCAGTATTTT. Amino acids: CASSRGVRFTDTQYF. This rearrangement joins TRBV3-1 to TRBJ2-3; D may correspond to TRBD1 or TRBD2 (5 bases each). Trimming stripped 4 bases from V and 2 bases from J, with 13 bases between. CDR3 length equals 15 residues. Germline CDR1 is LGHDT and CDR2 is YNNKEL (reference sequence).

The chain recombines TRBV29-1 with TRBJ1-2; TRBD1 matches at 8 bases. J was trimmed by 4 bases and V by 6 bases; bases with no gene match: 7. The CDR3 is 13 amino acids. Germline values: CDR1 SQVTM, CDR2 ANQGSEA. The CDR3 DNA reads TGCAGCGTCAACAGGGGGGCAAGCTATGGCTACACCTTC. It is translated as CSVNRGASYGYTF.

The CDR3 DNA sequence: TGCGCCAGCAGCCAAACGTACAGGGGGGAAACAGATACGCAGTATTTT. Translating it yields CASSQTYRGETDTQYF. V is TRBV4-1 and J is TRBJ2-3; 8 bases fit TRBD1. V gave up 2 bases and J gave up 3 bases; unmatched junction bases: 7. Germline values: CDR1 MGHRA, CDR2 YSYEKL. The CDR3 sequence is 16 residues long.

The chain has TRBV20-1 and TRBJ2-3, with 9 bases lining up with TRBD1. J gave up 5 bases and V 4 bases, and 16 bases lay outside the gene matches. This CDR3 spans 17 amino acids. From germline, CDR1 is DFQATT and CDR2 SNEGSKA (reference sequence). The CDR3 spells CSAMPGTGTPRGDTQYF. The CDR3 DNA sequence: TGCAGTGCTATGCCCGGGACAGGGACGCCCCGGGGAGATACGCAGTATTTT.

This clonotype is a singleton in its sample. The CDR3: CASSLGVEGIEQYF. Written as DNA, the CDR3 is TGTGCCAGCAGCTTGGGCGTGGAGGGGATAGAGCAGTACTTC. The V gene is TRBV7-9, the J gene TRBJ2-7; perhaps TRBD2 as D (6 bases). V was shortened by 3 bases and J by 7 bases, with 16 bases between the two germline ends. The CDR3 runs 14 residues. From germline, CDR1 is SEHNR and CDR2 FQNEAQ (reference sequence).

This chain connects TRBV2 to TRBJ2-7, with 10 nucleotides matching TRBD1. Germline V gene data show CDR1 as SNHLY and CDR2 as FYNNEI. With 7 bases clipped from V and 3 bases from J, the junction kept 9 bases outside the gene matches. This CDR3 contains 15 residues. The chain's CDR3 is CASITDRGPFYEQYF. CDR3 nucleotide sequence: TGTGCCAGCATTACCGACAGGGGGCCCTTCTACGAGCAGTACTTC.

This clonotype came up a few times. The V gene is TRBV6-5, the J gene TRBJ2-6, with D possibly TRBD1 on 5 matching bases. This CDR3 region has 15 residues. The V gene's germline CDR1 is MNHEY and CDR2 SVGAGI. Deletions cut 0 bases from V and 12 bases from J, with 15 bases between. The CDR3 nucleotides are TGTGCCAGCAGTTACTCGACAGCTACGAGCCGCGTCCTGACTTTC. As protein: CASSYSTATSRVLTF.

The chain joins TRBV6-5 to TRBJ2-3, with TRBD2 matching 8 bases. Germline V gene lookup returns CDR1 MNHEY and CDR2 SVGAGI. This CDR3 has 18 residues. V was pared by 7 bases and J by 1 base, with 16 bases of the junction left unmatched. The CDR3 loop is CASIASGPTHFCTDTQYF. The CDR3 DNA is TGTGCCAGCATCGCTAGCGGGCCTACCCATTTTTGCACAGATACGCAGTATTTT.

This clonotype has more than one count but fewer than ten. The J gene is TRBJ2-3, the V gene TRBV5-1, with D hard to call. Between the trimmed V and J ends, which lost 0 bases and 0 bases, there was a span of 8 bases. The CDR3 extends over 15 amino acids. CDR1 is SGHRS and CDR2 is YFSETQ in the germline V gene. CDR3 sequence (DNA): TGCGCCAGCAGCTTGGGACCCTCTAGCACAGATACGCAGTATTTT. Translating gives CASSLGPSSTDTQYF. Drawing the rest from reference TRBV5-1 and TRBJ2-3, the complete variable domain is KAGVTQTPRYLIKTRGQQVTLSCSPISGHRSVSWYQQTPGQGLQFLFEYFSETQRNKGNFPGRFSGRQFSNSRSEMNVSTLELGDSALYLCASSLGPSSTDTQYFGPGTRLTVL.